This TCR beta chain stems from a study of identical twins. Whole-study results and caveats: While abundant cord blood beta clonotypes carried fewer insertions, memory repertoires showed no such pattern. Invariant MAIT and iNKT cells could partly confound zero-insertion analyses.

Trimming cost V 0 bases and J 0 bases, with 10 bases left between them. The CDR3 sequence is 16 residues long. Germline CDR1 is SGDLS and CDR2 is YYNGEE. Template switching added a universal primer binding site, and final cDNA carried unique molecular identifiers. TCRdb redid the calling of the 5' RACE reads with MiXCR, one entry per CDR3 protein. Found here are approximately 600,000 distinct CDR3 sequences, nearly 10% of them singletons; the top ten hold 2.5% to 3.5%. As concerns this clonotype: Its specificity is not known.

The same specimen was also included in a second study, on yellow fever vaccine responses in identical twins. According to that study: Twins' vaccine T cell response reportedly seemed partly convergent, partly personalized.

This sequence was found in a woman between 18 and 29 years old in good health. Sequencing used PBMCs. The chain joins TRBV9 to TRBJ2-4; D possibly corresponds to TRBD2 (6 bases). The CDR3 is CASSVGDGRAKNIQYF. The CDR3 DNA reads as TGTGCCAGCAGCGTAGGGGACGGGAGAGCCAAAAACATTCAGTACTTC. Full variable domain (remainder filled in from reference TRBV9 and TRBJ2-4): DSGVTQTPKHLITATGQRVTLRCSPRSGDLSVYWYQQSLDQGLQFLIQYYNGEERAKGNILERFSAQQFPDLHSELNLSSLELGDSALYFCASSVGDGRAKNIQYFGAGTRLSVL.